The TCR beta chain described here comes from a study of identical twins. Study results and caveats: There was an excess of low generation probability in the out-of-frame alpha sequences that twins shared. Weaker excess sharing between twins was seen in beta out-of-frame sequences. Models predicted less out-of-frame TCR alpha sharing in monozygotic twins than was found.

This clonotype has just a few counts. Its matching antigen is unknown. The germline gene is not matched at one end of the junction; a read error may be the cause. With template switching, a universal primer site was added, and the cDNA carried unique molecular identifiers. TCRdb called the 5' RACE reads again in MiXCR, with one record for every CDR3 protein. This table holds approximately 260,000 distinct CDR3 sequences, more than 13% found once. Germline V gene data show CDR1 as SSHAT and CDR2 as FNYEAQ (reference sequence). This CDR3 has 17 residues. This sequence originates from a woman under 30 in good health. This chain connects TRBV7-7 to TRBJ2-2; 9 nucleotides match TRBD2. The sample comprised memory (CD45RO+) T cells sorted from blood. The CDR3 DNA follows: TGTGCTAGCAGCTTTGTAGCGGGGGCCGCGAACACCGGGGAGCTGTTTTTT. Amino acids: CASSFVAGAANTGELFF.